Shown below are 31 T cell receptor beta chains from a single sample sequenced in a study of OX40 agonist ivuxolimab in advanced cancers. Data came from immunoSEQ multiplex PCR; TCRdb stores just in-frame clones and leaves some out. Among approximately 79,000 clones listed, over 75% were seen once. Source: CD4+ or CD8+ T cells sorted from blood, taken in a trial of the OX40 agonist ivuxolimab. The receptors here all came from an adult with an advanced solid tumor such as melanoma, head and neck, liver or kidney cancer.

This CDR3 reads CASRVQGAGGNTIYF. CDR3 in DNA: TGTGCCAGCAGGGTACAGGGGGCAGGTGGAAACACCATATATTTT. The chain employs TRBV5-6 and TRBJ1-3, with 9 positions matching TRBD1. In germline, CDR1 is SGHDT, CDR2 YYEEEE. V was clipped by 5 bases and J by 3 bases; unmatched bases: 6. This CDR3 spans 15 amino acids.

This chain joins TRBV19 and TRBJ2-3; D unresolved. The germline gives CDR1 LNHDA, CDR2 SQIVND (reference sequence). The CDR3 is made up of 14 amino acids. V lost 1 base and J lost 2, with 7 bases in between. CDR3 protein: CASSIARNTDTQYF. In nucleotides, the CDR3 is TGTGCCAGTAGTATAGCCCGAAACACAGATACGCAGTATTTT. Variable domain in full (rest from reference TRBV19 and TRBJ2-3): DGGITQSPKYLFRKEGQNVTLSCEQNLNHDAMYWYRQDPGQGLRLIYYSQIVNDFQKGDIAEGYSVSREKKESFPLTVTSAQKNPTAFYLCASSIARNTDTQYFGPGTRLTVL.

The V call is TRBV4-2, the J call TRBJ2-7; tentatively, D is TRBD1 (5 bases). Germline assignment: CDR1 LGHNA and CDR2 YNFKEQ. Trimming cost V 0 bases and J 2 bases, with 11 bases left between them. The length of the CDR3 is 15 residues. The CDR3 spells CASSQEDPGTYEQYF. CDR3 nucleotide sequence: TGTGCCAGCAGCCAAGAGGACCCAGGGACCTACGAGCAGTACTTC.

This clone has just a few counts. The J gene is TRBJ2-7, the V gene TRBV7-8; 8 positions agree with TRBD1. The CDR3 loop spans 16 amino acids. With V trimmed by 7 bases and J by 4 bases, 15 bases remained unmatched. Germline values: CDR1 SGHVS, CDR2 FQNEAQ. The CDR3 nucleotides read TGTGCCAGCACTCAGCGACCGGGACAGGCTGATTACGAGCAGTACTTC. As protein: CASTQRPGQADYEQYF.

The chain joins TRBV5-6 to TRBJ2-5; 14 bases align to TRBD2. Germline-derived CDR1 and CDR2 are SGHDT and YYEEEE. Losses at the gene ends were 1 base for V and 2 bases for J; bases not matched to a gene: 7. The CDR3 spans 18 residues. The CDR3 nucleotides read TGTGCCAGCAGCTTGTGGACTAGCGGGAGGAGGGAGCAAGAGACCCAGTACTTC. Amino acid sequence: CASSLWTSGRREQETQYF.

This rearrangement joins TRBV19 to TRBJ2-7; 8 bases map to TRBD1. Germline V CDR1 and CDR2: LNHDA, SQIVND (reference sequence). The CDR3 has 14 amino acids. V dropped 5 bases and J dropped 5; count of bases not matched to a gene: 8. The CDR3 protein is CASSVRQGSNEQYF. CDR3 DNA: TGTGCCAGTAGTGTAAGACAGGGGTCGAACGAGCAGTACTTC.

The chain is built from TRBV4-3 and TRBJ2-7; unclear D gene. Germline CDR1 LGHNA, CDR2 YSLEER. This CDR3 contains 17 residues. The germline V and J ends were trimmed by 0 bases and 2 bases, with 17 bases remaining between them. CDR3 amino acids: CASSQDRTIYVAYEQYF. In nucleotides, the CDR3 is TGCGCCAGCAGCCAAGATAGGACCATCTATGTCGCCTACGAGCAGTACTTC.

The CDR3 spells CASSMVQVKGSPLHF. The DNA of the CDR3 is TGTGCCAGTAGTATGGTACAGGTAAAGGGTTCACCCCTCCACTTT. V and J are TRBV19 and TRBJ1-6, with a weak D call TRBD1 (5 bases). V dropped 3 bases and J dropped 9 bases, with 15 bases sitting between them. This CDR3 region has 15 residues. Germline V CDR1 and CDR2: LNHDA, SQIVND (reference sequence).

The genes are TRBV6-1 and TRBJ2-7, with 12 positions matching TRBD2. Germline loops: CDR1 MNHNS, CDR2 SASEGT. There are 14 residues in the CDR3. The J segment lost 3 bases and the V segment lost 8 bases, leaving 5 bases of the junction unmatched. The CDR3 region is CASLTSGGIYEQYF. CDR3 in DNA: TGTGCCAGCCTTACTAGCGGGGGGATCTACGAGCAGTACTTC.

The V call is TRBV5-4, the J call TRBJ2-7; a weak D match, TRBD2 (5 bases). In germline, CDR1 is SGHNT, CDR2 YYREEE (reference sequence). The CDR3 spans 12 residues. The germline V and J ends were trimmed by 4 bases and 1 base, with 6 bases remaining between them. The CDR3 is CASSRGSYEQYF. The CDR3 bases are TGTGCCAGCAGCAGAGGGTCCTACGAGCAGTACTTC.

The genes are TRBV7-8 and TRBJ2-2; 7 bases fit TRBD2. The CDR3 is made up of 16 amino acids. Germline V lookup: CDR1 SGHVS, CDR2 FQNEAQ. With 5 bases clipped from V and 0 bases from J, the junction kept 6 bases outside the gene matches. CDR3 nucleotide sequence: TGTGCCAGCAGCCCCCCCGGGAGGTCGAACACCGGGGAGCTGTTTTTT. Protein sequence: CASSPPGRSNTGELFF.

The rearrangement links TRBV13 to TRBJ2-7; 7 bases agree with TRBD2. In germline, CDR1 is PRHDT, CDR2 FYEKMQ (reference sequence). Unmatched junction bases numbered 13, after V lost 1 base and J lost 4 bases. The CDR3 extends over 17 amino acids. The CDR3 here is CASSLDPGGAIGYEQYF. CDR3 DNA sequence: TGTGCCAGCAGCTTAGATCCGGGGGGTGCTATAGGGTACGAGCAGTACTTC.

This clone was counted a few times. The chain is built from TRBV7-9 and TRBJ2-3; 9 positions match TRBD2. Germline assignment: CDR1 SEHNR and CDR2 FQNEAQ (reference sequence). With V trimmed by 1 base and J by 4 bases, 12 bases remained unmatched. The CDR3 extends over 18 amino acids. CDR3 region: CASSLVSFYGTSPDTQYF. For the CDR3, the DNA is TGTGCCAGCAGCTTAGTGTCATTCTATGGGACTAGCCCAGATACGCAGTATTTT. Looking up the rest from reference TRBV7-9 and TRBJ2-3 gives the full variable domain: DTGVSQNPRHKITKRGQNVTFRCDPISEHNRLYWYRQTLGQGPEFLTYFQNEAQLEKSRLLSDRFSAERPKGSFSTLEIQRTEQGDSAMYLCASSLVSFYGTSPDTQYFGPGTRLTVL.

This rearrangement joins TRBV18 to TRBJ2-7; D gene uncertain. Trimming pared 2 bases from V and 4 bases from J, leaving 3 bases between. The CDR3 runs to 11 residues. Germline V gene data show CDR1 as KGHSH and CDR2 as LQKENI. CDR3 DNA: TGTGCCAGCTCACCAATGTACGAGCAGTACTTC. It specifies CASSPMYEQYF. Full variable domain (missing parts from reference TRBV18 and TRBJ2-7): NAGVMQNPRHLVRRRGQEARLRCSPMKGHSHVYWYRQLPEEGLKFMVYLQKENIIDESGMPKERFSAEFPKEGPSILRIQQVVRGDSAAYFCASSPMYEQYFGPGTRLTVT.

This chain links TRBV4-1 with TRBJ1-6, with D uncertain. The CDR3 loop spans 15 amino acids. Looked up from germline, CDR1 is MGHRA and CDR2 is YSYEKL. Trimming stripped 1 base from V and 6 bases from J, with 10 bases between. CDR3 bases: TGCGCCAGCAGCCAAGGTGGGGTCCTTAATTCACCCCTCCACTTT. Protein sequence: CASSQGGVLNSPLHF.

The rearrangement uses TRBV11-3 and TRBJ2-3, with a possible D match to TRBD2 (5 bases). CDR1 and CDR2 (germline): SGHNT, YENEEA. V lost 5 bases and J 3 bases, leaving 15 bases between the germline ends. This CDR3 is 15 amino acids long. CDR3 coding DNA: TGTGCCAGCAGCCCCCGGCCTAGCATGACAGATACGCAGTATTTT. Translation gives CASSPRPSMTDTQYF. Complete variable domain (other parts from reference TRBV11-3 and TRBJ2-3): EAGVVQSPRYKIIEKKQPVAFWCNPISGHNTLYWYLQNLGQGPELLIRYENEEAVDDSQLPKDRFSAERLKGVDSTLKIQPAELGDSAVYLCASSPRPSMTDTQYFGPGTRLTVL.

The chain couples TRBV5-1 to TRBJ2-5, with TRBD2 matching 11 bases. V trimming: 4 bases; J trimming: 1 base; junction bases outside the gene matches: 6. Germline V gene sequence: CDR1 SGHRS, CDR2 YFSETQ. This CDR3 comprises 16 residues. Here the CDR3 reads CASSPLAGGRQETQYF. The CDR3 DNA follows: TGCGCCAGCAGCCCTCTAGCGGGAGGTCGCCAAGAGACCCAGTACTTC.

The rearrangement uses TRBV18 and TRBJ2-7, with D perhaps TRBD1 or TRBD2 (6 bases each). CDR1 and CDR2 (germline): KGHSH, LQKENI. V dropped 3 bases and J dropped 4 bases, with 16 bases sitting between them. There are 15 residues in the CDR3. The CDR3 loop reads CASSPGGQGIYEQYF. The CDR3 DNA follows: TGTGCCAGCTCACCCGGGGGACAAGGTATTTACGAGCAGTACTTC.

The V call is TRBV7-2, the J call TRBJ2-7, with 11 bases identical to TRBD2. J was trimmed by 3 bases and V by 3 bases; bases with no gene match: 7. Germline values: CDR1 SGHTA, CDR2 FQGNSA. CDR3 length: 16 residues. CDR3 coding DNA: TGTGCCAGCAGCTTGAGAACTAGCGGGAGTGGCTACGAGCAGTACTTC. Its protein is CASSLRTSGSGYEQYF.

The chain is built from TRBV25-1 and TRBJ1-1; possible D gene TRBD1, 5 bases. Per germline, CDR1 MGHDK and CDR2 SYGVNS. This CDR3 region has 17 residues. V was pared by 5 bases and J by 6 bases, with 25 bases between. The CDR3 loop is CASSPILGRAGGPEAFF. CDR3 nucleotide sequence: TGTGCCAGCAGTCCTATCTTGGGCCGGGCGGGGGGTCCTGAAGCTTTCTTT.

The chain carries TRBV7-9 and TRBJ2-3; 11 bases map to TRBD2. CDR3 length: 15 amino acids. The germline CDR1 and CDR2 sequences are SEHNR and FQNEAQ (reference sequence). Losses at the gene ends were 1 base for V and 3 bases for J; bases not matched to a gene: 0. Here the CDR3 reads CASSLGLAGTDTQYF. CDR3 DNA sequence: TGTGCCAGCAGCTTAGGACTAGCGGGAACAGATACGCAGTATTTT.

The chain recombines TRBV25-1 with TRBJ1-3, with TRBD1 as a possible D gene (6 bases). Germline CDR1 is MGHDK and CDR2 is SYGVNS. V dropped 4 bases and J dropped 2 bases, with 12 bases sitting between them. The CDR3 runs to 15 residues. The CDR3 DNA sequence: TGTGCCAGCAGTGTACAGGGTGCCCCTGGAAACACCATATATTTT. It translates to CASSVQGAPGNTIYF.

The rearrangement joins TRBV7-2 to TRBJ2-3; a weak D match, TRBD2 (5 bases). This CDR3 is built from 14 residues. Germline CDR1 reads SGHTA; CDR2 reads FQGNSA. The ends were cut back, 5 bases at V and 3 bases at J, with 12 bases in the middle. The CDR3 sequence is CASSGQRVTDTQYF. The CDR3 DNA is TGTGCCAGCAGCGGCCAGAGGGTAACAGATACGCAGTATTTT. The full variable domain, with the rest looked up from reference TRBV7-2 and TRBJ2-3, is GAGVSQSPSNKVTEKGKDVELRCDPISGHTALYWYRQSLGQGLEFLIYFQGNSAPDKSGLPSDRFSAERTGGSVSTLTIQRTQQEDSAVYLCASSGQRVTDTQYFGPGTRLTVL.

The rearrangement joins TRBV7-2 to TRBJ2-3; D is uncertain. Looked up from germline, CDR1 is SGHTA and CDR2 is FQGNSA. Trimming removed 6 bases from V and 3 bases from J, with 19 bases in between. The CDR3 is made up of 16 amino acids. CDR3 nucleotide sequence: TGTGCCAGCAGTCAAACCCAGGTCAGATGGACAGATACGCAGTATTTT. Residues: CASSQTQVRWTDTQYF.

V is TRBV6-6 and J is TRBJ2-5; D remains unclear. Germline CDR1 reads MNHNY; CDR2 reads SVGAGI (reference sequence). This CDR3 contains 16 residues. V lost 7 bases, J lost 5 bases, and 23 bases lay in between. CDR3 in amino acids: CASIIGGSPRIETQYF. CDR3 nucleotide sequence: TGTGCCAGCATTATCGGCGGCAGCCCGCGTATCGAGACCCAGTACTTC.

The gene calls are TRBV30 and TRBJ1-5; 7 bases agree with TRBD1. J lost 6 bases, V lost 5 bases, and 13 bases had no gene match. Germline CDR1 GTSNPN, CDR2 SVGIG (reference sequence). This CDR3 has 15 amino acids. CDR3 in DNA: TGTGCCTGGGGGGACAGCGACAGTATGGGTCAGCCCCAGCATTTT. This codes for CAWGDSDSMGQPQHF.

The V and J genes are TRBV2 and TRBJ1-2; D gene unclear. The CDR3 spans 16 residues. Germline loops: CDR1 SNHLY, CDR2 FYNNEI. With 5 bases removed from V and 6 bases from J, the gap between germline ends came to 22 bases. The CDR3 reads CASSPIRSMVGDGYTF. The CDR3 DNA sequence: TGTGCCAGCAGTCCGATCCGTTCCATGGTGGGAGATGGCTACACCTTC. Looking up the rest from reference TRBV2 and TRBJ1-2 gives the full variable domain: EPEVTQTPSHQVTQMGQEVILRCVPISNHLYFYWYRQILGQKVEFLVSFYNNEISEKSEIFDDQFSVERPDGSNFTLKIRSTKLEDSAMYFCASSPIRSMVGDGYTFGSGTRLTVV.

This clone was observed a few times. The chain has TRBV5-4 and TRBJ2-7; 8 bases match TRBD1. The CDR3 is made up of 15 amino acids. Germline-derived CDR1 and CDR2 are SGHNT and YYREEE (reference sequence). J gave up 4 bases and V 4 bases, and 10 bases lay outside the gene matches. The CDR3 nucleotides read TGTGCCAGCAGCGTGGACAGGGAGCGCAGTTACGAGCAGTACTTC. This gives the protein CASSVDRERSYEQYF.

CDR3 loop: CATAKDRGETGELFF. In nucleotides, the CDR3 is TGTGCCACCGCGAAGGACAGGGGGGAAACCGGGGAGCTGTTTTTT. This sequence joins TRBV6-5 and TRBJ2-2; the match to TRBD1 covers 10 bases. From germline, CDR1 is MNHEY and CDR2 SVGAGI. With 10 bases clipped from V and 5 bases from J, the junction kept 10 bases outside the gene matches. The CDR3 is 15 amino acids.

The chain couples TRBV6-6 to TRBJ1-3; the D gene is possibly TRBD1 (5 bases). Trimming stripped 2 bases from V and 1 base from J, with 9 bases between. The CDR3 has 15 residues. The germline CDR1 and CDR2 sequences are MNHNY and SVGAGI (reference sequence). CDR3 sequence reads: CASSYEGLSGNTIYF. The CDR3 nucleotides are TGTGCCAGCAGTTACGAGGGGTTATCTGGAAACACCATATATTTT.

This rearrangement joins TRBV7-2 to TRBJ1-1, with unresolved D. CDR1 and CDR2 from the germline V gene are SGHTA and FQGNSA. The CDR3 has 11 amino acids. The V end was cut by 4 bases, the J end by 7 bases, with 7 bases between. CDR3 residues: CASSSWGEAFF. The DNA of the CDR3 is TGTGCCAGCAGCTCGTGGGGTGAAGCTTTCTTT.